This paragraph covers one TCR beta chain sequence. Its target is not known. This sample was taken from a study of shared clonotypes between healthy human individuals. Study findings and constraints: In the sorted subsets, rarefaction showed sequencing was incomplete despite large depth. Non-shared clonotypes had lower generation probabilities than those shared by all four donors. Donor clonotype sharing was expected to depend on sequencing depth.

Germline V CDR1 and CDR2: MNHNS, SASEGT. CDR3 length: 15 amino acids. V gave up 5 bases and J gave up 4 bases; unmatched junction bases: 10. Genomic DNA of every subset was divided equally among multiple immunoSEQ plates. TCRdb's table, derived via immunoSEQ multiplex PCR, lists solely in-frame clones and lacks some. The sample includes some 500,000 clones, roughly 95% of them seen just once. The sequencing input was naive CD4+ T cells sorted from blood. This sample's subset: CD45RA+ positively selected. The V gene is TRBV6-1, the J gene TRBJ1-2; 7 nucleotides align to TRBD1. The sequence came from a woman aged 25 to 39 in good health. CDR3 in amino acids: CASSSRGGRVYGYTF. The DNA of the CDR3 is TGTGCCAGCAGTTCTCGAGGGGGCAGGGTCTATGGCTACACCTTC.